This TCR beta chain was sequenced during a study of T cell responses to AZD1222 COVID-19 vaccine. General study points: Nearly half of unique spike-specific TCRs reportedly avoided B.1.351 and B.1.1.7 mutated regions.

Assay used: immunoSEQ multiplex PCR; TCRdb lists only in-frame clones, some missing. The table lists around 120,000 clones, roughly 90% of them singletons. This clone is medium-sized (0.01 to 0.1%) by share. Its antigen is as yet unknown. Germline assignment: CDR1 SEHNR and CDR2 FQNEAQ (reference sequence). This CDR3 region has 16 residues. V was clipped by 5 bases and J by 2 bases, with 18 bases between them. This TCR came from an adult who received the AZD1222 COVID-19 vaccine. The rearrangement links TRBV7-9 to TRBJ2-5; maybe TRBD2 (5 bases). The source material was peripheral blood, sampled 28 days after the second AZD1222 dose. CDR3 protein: CASSQNSLGSQETQYF. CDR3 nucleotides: TGTGCCAGCAGCCAAAATAGCTTGGGGAGTCAAGAGACCCAGTACTTC.